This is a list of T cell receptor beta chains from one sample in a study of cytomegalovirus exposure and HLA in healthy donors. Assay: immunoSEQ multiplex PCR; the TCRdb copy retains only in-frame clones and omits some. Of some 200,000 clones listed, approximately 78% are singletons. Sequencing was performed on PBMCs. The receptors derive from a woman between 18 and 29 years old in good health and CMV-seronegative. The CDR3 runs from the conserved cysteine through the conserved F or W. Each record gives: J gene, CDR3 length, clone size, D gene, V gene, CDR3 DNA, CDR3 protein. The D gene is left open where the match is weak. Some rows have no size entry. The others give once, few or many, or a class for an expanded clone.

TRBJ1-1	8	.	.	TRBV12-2	TGTGCACAGACTGAAGCTTTCTTT	CAQTEAFF
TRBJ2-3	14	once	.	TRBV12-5	TGTGCTAGTGGTTTGTCGGGGATTCCAGATACGCAGTATTTT	CASGLSGIPDTQYF
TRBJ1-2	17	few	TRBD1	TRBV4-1	TGCGCCAGCAGCCAAGATACCAGACAGGGCCCTAACTATGGCTACACCTTC	CASSQDTRQGPNYGYTF
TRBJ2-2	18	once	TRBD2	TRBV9	TGTGCCAGCAGCGTAATCGACGCGGGGGGGTCGAACACCGGGGAGCTGTTTTTT	CASSVIDAGGSNTGELFF
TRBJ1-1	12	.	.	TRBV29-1	TGCAGCGTGGGGGGACCGCGCACTGAAGCTTTCTTT	CSVGGPRTEAFF
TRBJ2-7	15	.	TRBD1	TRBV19	TGTGCCAGTAGCCCCGGACAGGGGGCTCCCTACGAGCAGTACTTC	CASSPGQGAPYEQYF
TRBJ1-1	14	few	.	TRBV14	TGTGCCAGCAGCCGGTCATCGGGGGTTACTGAAGCTTTCTTT	CASSRSSGVTEAFF
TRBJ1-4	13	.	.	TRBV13	TGTGCCAGCAGTCTGGACAGAAATGAAAAACTGTTTTTT	CASSLDRNEKLFF
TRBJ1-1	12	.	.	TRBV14	TGTGCCAGCAGGACCGGGGTAACTGAAGCTTTCTTT	CASRTGVTEAFF
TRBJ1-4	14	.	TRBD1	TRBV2	TGTGCCAGCAGGGGGACAGTAGGTAATGAAAAACTGTTTTTT	CASRGTVGNEKLFF
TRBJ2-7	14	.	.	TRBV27	TGTGCCAGCAGTCAAACCCATTCGGGAAACGAGCAGTACTTC	CASSQTHSGNEQYF
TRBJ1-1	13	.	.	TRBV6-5	TGTGCCAGCAGTAATACACGGGAAACTGAAGCTTTCTTT	CASSNTRETEAFF
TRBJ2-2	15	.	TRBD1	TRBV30	TGTGCCTGGACCCGACAGGGGGTGGACACCGGGGAGCTGTTTTTT	CAWTRQGVDTGELFF
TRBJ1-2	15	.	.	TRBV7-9	TGTGCCAGCAGCTTAGGAAACTCCCCTAACTATGGCTACACCTTC	CASSLGNSPNYGYTF
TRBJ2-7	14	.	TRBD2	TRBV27	TGTGCCAGCAGAGGACTAGCGGGAGTTGACGAGCAGTACTTC	CASRGLAGVDEQYF
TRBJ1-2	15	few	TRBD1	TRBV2	TGTGCCAGCAGGCAAACTACAGGGGGCAAACATGGCTACACCTTC	CASRQTTGGKHGYTF
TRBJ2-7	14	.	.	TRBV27	TGTGCCAGCAGCAGGCGGGAAGGCACCTACGAGCAGTACTTC	CASSRREGTYEQYF
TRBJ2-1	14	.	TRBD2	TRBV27	TGTGCCAGCAGTCTGGGACTAGCGTCCAATGAGCAGTTCTTC	CASSLGLASNEQFF
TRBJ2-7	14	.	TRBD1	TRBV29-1	TGCAGCGTCAGGACAGGGGTTGGCTCCTACGAGCAGTACTTC	CSVRTGVGSYEQYF
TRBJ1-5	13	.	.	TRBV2	TGTGCCAGCAGTGAGGGCAGCAATCAGCCCCAGCATTTT	CASSEGSNQPQHF
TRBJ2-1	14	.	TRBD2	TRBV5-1	TGCGCCAGCAGCTTGACTAGCGTCTACAATGAGCAGTTCTTC	CASSLTSVYNEQFF
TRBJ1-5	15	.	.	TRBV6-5	TGTGCCAGCAGTTCCCGACGCGCGGGGGGTCAGCCCCAGCATTTT	CASSSRRAGGQPQHF
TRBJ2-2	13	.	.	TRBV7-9	TGTGCCAGCCGGACAGTGGACACCGGGGAGCTGTTTTTT	CASRTVDTGELFF
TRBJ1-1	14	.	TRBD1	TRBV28	TGTGCCAGCAGCTCCCCGGGACAGTTCACTGAAGCTTTCTTT	CASSSPGQFTEAFF
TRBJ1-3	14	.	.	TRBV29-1	TGCAGCGTTAACTTGGACATCGCTGGAAACACCATATATTTT	CSVNLDIAGNTIYF
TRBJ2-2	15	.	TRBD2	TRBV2	TGTGCCAGCAAAACGTGGGGGGGGTTCACCGGGGAGCTGTTTTTT	CASKTWGGFTGELFF
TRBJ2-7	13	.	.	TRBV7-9	TGTGCCACCATTGGCGGGATGTCCTACGAGCAGTACTTC	CATIGGMSYEQYF
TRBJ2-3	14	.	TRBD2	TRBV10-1	TGCGCCAGCAAAGCGGGAGAGCGCGCAGATACGCAGTATTTT	CASKAGERADTQYF
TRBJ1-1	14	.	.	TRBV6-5	TGTGCCAGCCGAAGGGGTTGGAGGAACACTGAAGCTTTCTTT	CASRRGWRNTEAFF
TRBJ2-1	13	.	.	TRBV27	TGTGCCAGCAGTTTCGCTAGCGACAATGAGCAGTTCTTC	CASSFASDNEQFF
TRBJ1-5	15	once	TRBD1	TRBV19	TGTGCCAGTAGCTCAGGGGGCGGCAGCAATCAGCCCCAGCATTTT	CASSSGGGSNQPQHF
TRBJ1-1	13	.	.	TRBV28	TGTGCCAGCCTTGAGACGGGGAACACTGAAGCTTTCTTT	CASLETGNTEAFF
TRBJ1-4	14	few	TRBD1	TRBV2	TGTGCCAGCAGAGACAGGGATTGGGTTGAAAAACTGTTTTTT	CASRDRDWVEKLFF
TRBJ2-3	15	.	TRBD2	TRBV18	TGTGCCAGCTCACGGACTAGCGGGTATACAGATACGCAGTATTTT	CASSRTSGYTDTQYF
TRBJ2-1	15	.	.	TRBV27	TGTGCCAGCAGTTTGAGCGGCAGCTCCTACAATGAGCAGTTCTTC	CASSLSGSSYNEQFF
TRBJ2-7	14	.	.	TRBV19	TGTGCCAGTAGTTCACTAGCTAGCGCCTACGAGCAGTACTTC	CASSSLASAYEQYF
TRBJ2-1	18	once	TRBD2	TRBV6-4	TGTGCCAGCAGTGAGCTAGCGGGGGGCTCAAGCTCCTACAATGAGCAGTTCTTC	CASSELAGGSSSYNEQFF
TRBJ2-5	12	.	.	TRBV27	TGTGCCAGCAGTCGGGGGCAAGAGACCCAGTACTTC	CASSRGQETQYF
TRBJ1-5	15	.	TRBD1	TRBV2	TGTGCCAGCAGTCAGACAGGGCCTGCGAATCAGCCCCAGCATTTT	CASSQTGPANQPQHF
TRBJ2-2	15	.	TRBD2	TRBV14	TGTGCCAGCAGACTAGCGGGAGGGCCCCCCGGGGAGCTGTTTTTT	CASRLAGGPPGELFF
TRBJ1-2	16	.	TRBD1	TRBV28	TGTGCCAGCAGCCACTCTTCAGAGACAGGGCACTATGGCTACACCTTC	CASSHSSETGHYGYTF
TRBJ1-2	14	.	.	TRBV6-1	TGTGCCACCCCTCTAGGGGCAGTAGTCTATGGCTACACCTTC	CATPLGAVVYGYTF
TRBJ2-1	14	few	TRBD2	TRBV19	TGTGCCAGTAGTCGGCTAGCGGGATACAATGAGCAGTTCTTC	CASSRLAGYNEQFF
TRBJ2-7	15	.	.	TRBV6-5	TGTGCCAGCAGTTACCGCCCGGGACAAGACTACGAGCAGTACTTC	CASSYRPGQDYEQYF
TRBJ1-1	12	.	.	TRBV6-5	TGTGCCAGCAGTGAAGCGAACACTGAAGCTTTCTTT	CASSEANTEAFF
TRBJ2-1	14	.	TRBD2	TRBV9	TGTGCCAGCAGCTTAGCGGGAGGGCCTAGTGAGCAGTTCTTC	CASSLAGGPSEQFF